This entry describes one TCR beta chain. As yet, its antigen is unknown. This sample stems from a study of T cell responses to AZD1222 COVID-19 vaccine. General study findings and limits: At baseline, seropositivity was found in only a handful of AZD1222 recipients. A rise in Spike-specific TCR breadth and depth followed two AZD1222 doses.

This CDR3 has 16 amino acids. In germline, CDR1 is MDHEN, CDR2 SYDVKM. Trimming removed 4 bases from V and 2 bases from J, with 17 bases in between. The assay was immunoSEQ multiplex PCR, and TCRdb's table has in-frame clones only and misses some. The profile shows more than 120,000 clones, 85% to 90% of them singletons. Investigators merged groups given second doses at roughly 4 or roughly 12 weeks. The sample here was peripheral blood, taken 28 days after the second AZD1222 dose. The rearrangement uses TRBV28 and TRBJ2-5, with D possibly matching TRBD2 (5 bases). The sequence came from an adult who received the AZD1222 COVID-19 vaccine. CDR3 protein: CASSSSLPRTQETQYF. The CDR3 DNA reads as TGTGCCAGCAGTTCGTCCCTTCCGAGGACTCAAGAGACCCAGTACTTC.